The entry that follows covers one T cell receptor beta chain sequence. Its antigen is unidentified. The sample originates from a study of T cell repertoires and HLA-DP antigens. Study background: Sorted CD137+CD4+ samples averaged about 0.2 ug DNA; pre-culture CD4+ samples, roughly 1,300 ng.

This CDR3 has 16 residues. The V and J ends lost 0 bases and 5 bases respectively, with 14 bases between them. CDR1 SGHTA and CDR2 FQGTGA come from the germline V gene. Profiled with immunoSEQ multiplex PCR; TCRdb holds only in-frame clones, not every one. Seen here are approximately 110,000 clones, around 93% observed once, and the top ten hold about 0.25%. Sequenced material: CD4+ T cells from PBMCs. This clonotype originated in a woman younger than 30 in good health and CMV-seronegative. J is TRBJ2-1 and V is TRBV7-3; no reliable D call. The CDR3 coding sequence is TGTGCCAGCAGCTTAACGATGGGCAGGTCTCACAATGAGCAGTTCTTC. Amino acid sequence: CASSLTMGRSHNEQFF. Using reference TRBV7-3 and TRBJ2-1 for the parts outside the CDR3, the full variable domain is GAGVSQTPSNKVTEKGKYVELRCDPISGHTALYWYRQSLGQGPEFLIYFQGTGAADDSGLPNDRFFAVRPEGSVSTLKIQRTERGDSAVYLCASSLTMGRSHNEQFFGPGTRLTVL.